This T cell receptor (beta chain) was recorded in a study of T cell clones after liver transplantation. Background on the study: HCV positivity affected three of eight recipients; the rest lacked autoimmune or viral indications. Subjects received no induction therapy and standard immunosuppression until randomization at 12-24 months post-transplant. Findings of the study overall: Low donor cell numbers restricted donor-reactive repertoire measurement in two subjects.

TCRdb keeps only in-frame clones here, not all; method: immunoSEQ multiplex PCR. The table has some 80,000 clones, approximately 81% seen once. About this clone: No antigen is known for it.

Per the germline V gene, CDR1 is SGHNT and CDR2 is YENEEA. V shed 4 bases, J shed 2 bases, and the junction held 10 bases outside the gene matches. The CDR3 is made up of 17 amino acids. The sequencing used CD4+ T cells from blood, collected roughly 50 months after liver transplant. This receptor was obtained from a human patient who received a liver transplant. These T cells may partly come from the graft donor. The chain carries TRBV11-3 and TRBJ2-2; 7 positions match TRBD1. In DNA, the CDR3 is TGTGCCAGCAGCTCTAGTTGGGGGACAGTTAACACCGGGGAGCTGTTTTTT. Translation gives CASSSSWGTVNTGELFF.